Listed below are T cell receptor beta chains from one sample, sequenced in a study of control samples from healthy donors and cancer patients. Here immunoSEQ multiplex PCR was the method, and the copy in TCRdb shows in-frame clones only, minus some. The sample holds about 110,000 clones, 85% to 90% seen once. The sample comprised blood. These receptors were obtained from a woman aged 45-59 years in good health. Each CDR3 is given with its conserved first and last residue. D genes are given only for firm matches. Size is stated for part of the rows, as once, few or many counts, or as a class when the clone is expanded.

v_call,d_call,j_call,cdr3_length,clone_size,cdr3_nt,cdr3_aa
TRBV29-1,-,TRBJ1-2,12,-,TGCAGCGTTGAAGGGGCAGCCCTAGGCTACACCTTC,CSVEGAALGYTF
TRBV5-6,TRBD1,TRBJ2-1,15,-,TGTGCCAGCAGCGTACAGGGGGCTGCCTACAATGAGCAGTTCTTC,CASSVQGAAYNEQFF
TRBV7-3,TRBD1,TRBJ2-1,16,-,TGTGCCAGCAGCTTATCCCCGGGACAGGGGAGCGGTGAGCAGTTCTTC,CASSLSPGQGSGEQFF
TRBV30,-,TRBJ1-1,8,-,TGTGCCTGGAGTGAAGCTTTCTTT,CAWSEAFF
TRBV18,-,TRBJ2-5,13,-,TGTGCCAGCTCACGATCCGGACCAGAGACCCAGTACTTC,CASSRSGPETQYF
TRBV2,-,TRBJ2-7,14,-,TGTGCCAGCAGTTCAACAGACTACACCTACGAGCAGTACTTC,CASSSTDYTYEQYF
TRBV7-2,TRBD2,TRBJ2-1,18,-,TGTGCCAGCAGCTTAGTGGCGGGAGGGGAGCCCGTCTACAATGAGCAGTTCTTC,CASSLVAGGEPVYNEQFF
TRBV6-5,-,TRBJ1-6,14,-,TGTGCCAGCAGTTCAAGGGGAGGTAATTCACCCCTCCACTTT,CASSSRGGNSPLHF
TRBV18,TRBD1,TRBJ1-5,15,-,TGTGCCAGCTCGTTACAGGGGCAGAGCAATCAGCCCCAGCATTTT,CASSLQGQSNQPQHF
TRBV28,-,TRBJ1-2,12,-,TGTGCCAGCAGCTCCGCGATCTGGGGCTACACCTTC,CASSSAIWGYTF
TRBV2,-,TRBJ2-4,14,-,TGTGCCAGCAAAGGGCAGGCGACCAAAAACATTCAGTACTTC,CASKGQATKNIQYF
TRBV6-5,-,TRBJ2-3,16,-,TGTGCCAGCAGTTACTCGTCCGGGACTTCAAGAGATACGCAGTATTTT,CASSYSSGTSRDTQYF
TRBV19,-,TRBJ2-7,15,-,TGTGCCAGTAGTCCCCACCTTGGAGAATTCTACGAGCAGTACTTC,CASSPHLGEFYEQYF
TRBV16,-,TRBJ2-1,15,-,TGTGCCAGCAGCCAATCCGGGGGACGTGACAATGAGCAGTTCTTC,CASSQSGGRDNEQFF
TRBV4-2,-,TRBJ2-3,16,once,TGTGCCAGCAGCCAAGTATGGGGGGGCTCTGGGGATACGCAGTATTTT,CASSQVWGGSGDTQYF
TRBV27,-,TRBJ1-1,13,-,TGTGCCAGCAGTTTAGCGGGGTTTACTGAAGCTTTCTTT,CASSLAGFTEAFF
TRBV10-2,-,TRBJ2-3,17,-,TGCGCCAGCAGGAGAGGGGGGGCCATATCTAGCACAGATACGCAGTATTTT,CASRRGGAISSTDTQYF
TRBV3-1/TRBV3-2,TRBD1,TRBJ2-7,14,-,TGTGCCAGCAGCCATGTGGACAGGGCCTACGAGCAGTACTTC,CASSHVDRAYEQYF
TRBV2,-,TRBJ1-2,14,-,TGTGCCAGCAGTGATCTTACCGAGCTCTATGGCTACACCTTC,CASSDLTELYGYTF
TRBV9,-,TRBJ1-2,15,-,TGTGCCAGCAGCGTAGATGAGGGGTCCTATCCGGGGACCACCTTC,CASSVDEGSYPGTTF